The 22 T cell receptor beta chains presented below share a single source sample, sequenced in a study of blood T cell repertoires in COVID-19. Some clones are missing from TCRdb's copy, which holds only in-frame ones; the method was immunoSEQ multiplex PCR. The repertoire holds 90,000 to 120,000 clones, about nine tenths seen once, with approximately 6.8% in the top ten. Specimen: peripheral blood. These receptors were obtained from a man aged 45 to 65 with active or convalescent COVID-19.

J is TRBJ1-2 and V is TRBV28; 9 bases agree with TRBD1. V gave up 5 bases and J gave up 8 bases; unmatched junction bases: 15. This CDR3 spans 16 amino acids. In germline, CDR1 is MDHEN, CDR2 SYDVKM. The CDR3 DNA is TGTGCCAGCAGTCGTCCCCCGGGACAGGGCGTTACGGGCTACACCTTC. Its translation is CASSRPPGQGVTGYTF.

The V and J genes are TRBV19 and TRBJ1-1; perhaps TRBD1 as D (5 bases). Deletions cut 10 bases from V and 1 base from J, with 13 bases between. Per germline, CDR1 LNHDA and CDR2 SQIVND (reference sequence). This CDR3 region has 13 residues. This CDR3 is CATGRQKNTEAFF. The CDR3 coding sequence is TGTGCCACCGGACGACAGAAGAACACTGAAGCTTTCTTT.

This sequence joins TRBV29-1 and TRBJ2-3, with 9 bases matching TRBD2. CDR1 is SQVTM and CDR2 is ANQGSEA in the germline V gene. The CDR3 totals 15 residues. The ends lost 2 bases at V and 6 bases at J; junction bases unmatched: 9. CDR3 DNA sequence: TGCAGCGTTGAAACCCTAGCGGGACGAGGGGATACGCAGTATTTT. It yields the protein CSVETLAGRGDTQYF.

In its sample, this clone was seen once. CDR3 nucleotide sequence: TGTGCCAGCCGGGACAGGGGGGTGAGGACTGAAGCTTTCTTT. Its translation: CASRDRGVRTEAFF. The rearrangement joins TRBV19 to TRBJ1-1; 11 bases are shared with TRBD1. Germline loops: CDR1 LNHDA, CDR2 SQIVND (reference sequence). Unmatched junction bases numbered 8, after V lost 9 bases and J lost 5 bases. CDR3 length equals 14 residues.

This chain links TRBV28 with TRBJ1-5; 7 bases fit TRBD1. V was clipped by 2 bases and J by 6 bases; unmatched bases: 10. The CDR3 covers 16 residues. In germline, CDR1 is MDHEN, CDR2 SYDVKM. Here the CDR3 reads CASSLVLGAGGQPQHF. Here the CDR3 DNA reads TGTGCCAGCAGTTTAGTTTTAGGGGCAGGGGGTCAGCCCCAGCATTTT.

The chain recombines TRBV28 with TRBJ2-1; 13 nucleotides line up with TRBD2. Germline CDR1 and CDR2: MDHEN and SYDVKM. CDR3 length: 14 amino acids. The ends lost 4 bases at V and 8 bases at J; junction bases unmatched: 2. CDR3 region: CASSWTSGSYEQFF. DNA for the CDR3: TGTGCCAGCAGTTGGACTAGCGGGAGCTATGAGCAGTTCTTC. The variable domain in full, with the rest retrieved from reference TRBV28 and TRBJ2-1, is DVKVTQSSRYLVKRTGEKVFLECVQDMDHENMFWYRQDPGLGLRLIYFSYDVKMKEKGDIPEGYSVSREKKERFSLILESASTNQTSMYLCASSWTSGSYEQFFGPGTRLTVL.

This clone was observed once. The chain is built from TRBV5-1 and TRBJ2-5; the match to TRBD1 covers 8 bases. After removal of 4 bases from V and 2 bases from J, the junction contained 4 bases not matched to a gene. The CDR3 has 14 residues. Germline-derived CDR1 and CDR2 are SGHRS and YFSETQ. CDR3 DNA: TGCGCCAGCAGCGTCCGGGACAGGCAAGAGACCCAGTACTTC. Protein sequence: CASSVRDRQETQYF. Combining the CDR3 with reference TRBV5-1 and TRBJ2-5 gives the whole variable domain KAGVTQTPRYLIKTRGQQVTLSCSPISGHRSVSWYQQTPGQGLQFLFEYFSETQRNKGNFPGRFSGRQFSNSRSEMNVSTLELGDSALYLCASSVRDRQETQYFGPGTRLLVL.

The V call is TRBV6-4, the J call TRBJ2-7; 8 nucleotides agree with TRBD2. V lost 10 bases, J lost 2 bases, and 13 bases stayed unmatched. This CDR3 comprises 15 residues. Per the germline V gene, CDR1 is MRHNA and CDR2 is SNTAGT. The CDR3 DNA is TGTGCCACCCACCGGACTAGCCTAATCCCCTACGAGCAGTACTTC. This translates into CATHRTSLIPYEQYF.

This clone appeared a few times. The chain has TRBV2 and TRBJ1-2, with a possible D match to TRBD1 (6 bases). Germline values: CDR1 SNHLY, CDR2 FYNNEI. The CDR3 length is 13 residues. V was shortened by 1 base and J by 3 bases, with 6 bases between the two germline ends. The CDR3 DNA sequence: TGTGCCAGCAGTGAAGGACAGGACTATGGCTACACCTTC. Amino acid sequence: CASSEGQDYGYTF.

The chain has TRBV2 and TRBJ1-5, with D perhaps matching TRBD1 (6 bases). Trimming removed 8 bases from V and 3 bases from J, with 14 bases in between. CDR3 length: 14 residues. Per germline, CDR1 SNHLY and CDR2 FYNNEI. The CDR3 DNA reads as TGTGCCAGCTCCTCCTACAGGGCCAATCAGCCCCAGCATTTT. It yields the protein CASSSYRANQPQHF. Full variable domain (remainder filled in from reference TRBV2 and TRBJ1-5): EPEVTQTPSHQVTQMGQEVILRCVPISNHLYFYWYRQILGQKVEFLVSFYNNEISEKSEIFDDQFSVERPDGSNFTLKIRSTKLEDSAMYFCASSSYRANQPQHFGDGTRLSIL.

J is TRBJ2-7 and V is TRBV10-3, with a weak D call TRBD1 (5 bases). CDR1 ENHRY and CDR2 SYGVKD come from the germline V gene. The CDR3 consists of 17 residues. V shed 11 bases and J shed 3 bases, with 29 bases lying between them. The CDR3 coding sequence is TGTGCCGCAGACTTTAGGGCAGGGCCAAGCCCGAACTACGAGCAGTACTTC. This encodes CAADFRAGPSPNYEQYF.

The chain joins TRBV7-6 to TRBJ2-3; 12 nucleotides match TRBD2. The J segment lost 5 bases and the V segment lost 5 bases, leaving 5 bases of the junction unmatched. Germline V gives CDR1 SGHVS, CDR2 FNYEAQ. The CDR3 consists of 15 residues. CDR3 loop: CASSATSGRRDTQYF. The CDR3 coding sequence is TGTGCCAGCAGCGCAACTAGCGGGAGGCGAGATACGCAGTATTTT.

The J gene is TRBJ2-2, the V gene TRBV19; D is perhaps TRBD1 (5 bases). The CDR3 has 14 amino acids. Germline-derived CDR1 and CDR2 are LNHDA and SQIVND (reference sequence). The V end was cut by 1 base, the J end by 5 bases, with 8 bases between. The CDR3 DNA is TGTGCCAGTAGTATAGTAGGGGAAACCGGGGAGCTGTTTTTT. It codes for CASSIVGETGELFF.

CDR3 DNA sequence: TGTGCCAGCAGCTTGAGGCTGGGGGCGTCGACAGAGACCCAGTACTTC. As protein: CASSLRLGASTETQYF. V gene TRBV5-5 combines with J gene TRBJ2-5; possible D gene TRBD1, 6 bases. Trimming pared 1 base from V and 4 bases from J, leaving 17 bases between. CDR1 and CDR2 (germline): SGHKS, YYEKEE (reference sequence). CDR3 length equals 16 residues.

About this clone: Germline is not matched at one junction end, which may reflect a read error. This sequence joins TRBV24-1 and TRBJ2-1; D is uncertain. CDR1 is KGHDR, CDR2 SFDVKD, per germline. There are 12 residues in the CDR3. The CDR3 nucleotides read TGTGCCACCAGTGATAGGTACAGTGAGCAGTTCTTC. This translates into CATSDRYSEQFF.

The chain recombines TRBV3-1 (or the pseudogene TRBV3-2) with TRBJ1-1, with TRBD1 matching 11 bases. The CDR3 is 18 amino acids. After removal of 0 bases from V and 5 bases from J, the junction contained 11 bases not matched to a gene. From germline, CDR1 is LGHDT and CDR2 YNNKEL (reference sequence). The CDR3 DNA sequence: TGTGCCAGCAGCCAAGAAAGACATAGGACAGGGGGCCGAACTGAAGCTTTCTTT. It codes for CASSQERHRTGGRTEAFF.

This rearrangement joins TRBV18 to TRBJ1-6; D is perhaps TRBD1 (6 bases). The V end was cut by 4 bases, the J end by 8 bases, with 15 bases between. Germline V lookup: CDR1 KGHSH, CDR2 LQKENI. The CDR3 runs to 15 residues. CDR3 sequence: CASSLEQGTHSPLHF. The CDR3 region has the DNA TGTGCCAGCTCACTCGAACAGGGAACCCATTCACCCCTCCACTTT.

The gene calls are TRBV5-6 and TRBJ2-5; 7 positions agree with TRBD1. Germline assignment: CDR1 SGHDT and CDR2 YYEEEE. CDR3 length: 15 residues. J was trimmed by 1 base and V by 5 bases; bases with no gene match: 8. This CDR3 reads CASSSTGKSQETQYF. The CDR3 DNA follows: TGTGCCAGCAGTTCGACAGGGAAGAGCCAAGAGACCCAGTACTTC.

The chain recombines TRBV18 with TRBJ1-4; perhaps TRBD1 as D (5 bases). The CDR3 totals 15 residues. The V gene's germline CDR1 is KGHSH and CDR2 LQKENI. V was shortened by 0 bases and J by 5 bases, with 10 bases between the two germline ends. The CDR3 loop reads CASSPPGLANEKLFF. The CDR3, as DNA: TGTGCCAGCTCACCACCGGGGCTGGCGAATGAAAAACTGTTTTTT. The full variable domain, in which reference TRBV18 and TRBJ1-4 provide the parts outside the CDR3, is NAGVMQNPRHLVRRRGQEARLRCSPMKGHSHVYWYRQLPEEGLKFMVYLQKENIIDESGMPKERFSAEFPKEGPSILRIQQVVRGDSAAYFCASSPPGLANEKLFFGSGTQLSVL.

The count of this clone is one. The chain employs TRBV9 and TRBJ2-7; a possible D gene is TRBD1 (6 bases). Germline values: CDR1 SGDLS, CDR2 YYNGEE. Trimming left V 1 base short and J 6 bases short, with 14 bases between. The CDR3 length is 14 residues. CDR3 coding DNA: TGTGCCAGCAGCGTAAACAGGGACCCCTCCGAGCAGTACTTC. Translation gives CASSVNRDPSEQYF.

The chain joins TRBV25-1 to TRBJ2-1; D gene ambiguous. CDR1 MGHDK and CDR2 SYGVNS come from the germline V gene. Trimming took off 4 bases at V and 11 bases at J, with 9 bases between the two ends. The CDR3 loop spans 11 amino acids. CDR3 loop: CASSVMEKQFF. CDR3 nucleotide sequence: TGTGCCAGCAGTGTGATGGAGAAGCAGTTCTTC.

The CDR3 region has the DNA TGTGCCAGCAGTTACTCGACAGGGGGCTATGGCTACACCTTC. Protein sequence: CASSYSTGGYGYTF. This sequence joins TRBV6-5 and TRBJ1-2; 9 bases are a match to TRBD1. The CDR3 has 14 residues. Trimming took 0 bases from V and 4 from J; bases not matched to a gene: 0. CDR1 and CDR2 (germline): MNHEY, SVGAGI.